A single sample is the source of the 23 T cell receptor beta chains below, sequenced in a study of T cell clonality in common variable immunodeficiency. Method: immunoSEQ multiplex PCR; TCRdb's copy keeps in-frame clones and lacks some. The specimen gives approximately 81,000 clones without singletons; the ten biggest hold around 0.8%. The material sequenced was peripheral blood mononuclear cells. The receptors derive from a person aged 18-70 years in good health.

This clone was counted ten times or more. The CDR3 goes on 3 residues after the read ends, and that part is filled in from the germline J gene. The chain joins TRBV5-4 to TRBJ1-1, with D possibly being TRBD1 (5 bases). This CDR3 has 14 amino acids. Germline V lookup: CDR1 SGHNT, CDR2 YYREEE (reference sequence). V was pared by 0 bases and J by 5 bases, with 11 bases between. Partial CDR3 DNA: TGTGCCAGCAGCTTGGGGGGCTGGGAAACTGAA. Protein sequence: CASSLGGWETE. The full-length CDR3 reads as CASSLGGWETEAFF.

Worth noting for this clone: The read falls 3 residues short of the CDR3 end, and the missing part is taken from the germline J gene. The chain links TRBV5-8 to TRBJ1-3; 7 nucleotides line up with TRBD1. V shed 6 bases and J 0 bases; nucleotides not matched to a gene: 3. Germline V gene data show CDR1 as SGHTS and CDR2 as YDEGEE. The CDR3 has 14 amino acids. CDR3 region: CASKGTVSGNTIYF. CDR3 DNA (partial): TGTGCCAGCAAAGGGACAGTCTCTGGAAACACC. Looking up the rest from reference TRBV5-8 and TRBJ1-3 gives the full variable domain: EAGVTQSPTHLIKTRGQQATLRCSPISGHTSVYWYQQALGLGLQFLLWYDEGEERNRGNFPPRFSGRQFPNYSSELNVNALELEDSALYLCASKGTVSGNTIYFGEGSWLTVV.

The sample holds many counts of this clone. The read comes to an end 3 residues before the CDR3 does, leaving the germline J gene to fill in the end. The genes are TRBV12-3 or TRBV12-4 and TRBJ2-7; TRBD1 matches 8 bases. The CDR3 sequence is 15 residues long. Unmatched junction bases numbered 9, after V lost 6 bases and J lost 2 bases. The CDR3 DNA, read in part, is TGTGCCAGCAGCGGACAGGGAGAGGGCCCCTACGAG. Protein product: CASSGQGEGPYE. The CDR3 in its entirety is CASSGQGEGPYEQYF.

The sample holds many counts of this clone. The CDR3 is CASSVESDRGLPSNQPQHF. The CDR3 bases that were read are TGTGCCAGTAGCGTTGAAAGTGACAGGGGACTCCCTAGCAATCAGCCC. The V gene is TRBV19, the J gene TRBJ1-5; 8 bases agree with TRBD1. The read gets to within 3 residues of the CDR3 end, and the germline J gene fills in the rest. The junction had 16 bases not matched to a gene; V was cut back by 6 bases and J by 0 bases. The length of the CDR3 is 19 residues. Per the germline V gene, CDR1 is LNHDA and CDR2 is SQIVND (reference sequence).

This clone was seen at least ten times. The read gets to within 3 residues of the CDR3 end, and the germline J gene fills in the rest. The J gene is TRBJ2-5, the V gene TRBV28, with TRBD2 as a possible D gene (6 bases). The germline V gene encodes CDR1 MDHEN and CDR2 SYDVKM. This CDR3 has 15 amino acids. Between the trimmed V and J ends, which lost 7 bases and 5 bases, there was a span of 20 bases. CDR3 residues: CASMGGGLRWETQYF. Partial CDR3 DNA: TGTGCCAGCATGGGTGGGGGACTTCGGTGGGAGACC.

This clone was seen at least ten times. The read halts 3 residues ahead of the CDR3 end, with the missing end drawn from the germline J gene. The chain carries TRBV7-2 and TRBJ2-7; the match to TRBD2 covers 11 bases. V lost 0 bases, J lost 4 bases, and 5 bases stayed unmatched. The CDR3 is 16 residues long. Looked up from germline, CDR1 is SGHTA and CDR2 is FQGNSA. The CDR3 loop reads CASSLAAGLAVYEQYF. CDR3 DNA (partial): TGTGCCAGCAGCTTAGCAGCGGGACTAGCGGTTTACGAG.

This clone was recorded many times. The read terminates 3 residues before the CDR3 end, so the remaining end is supplied by the germline J gene. The chain recombines TRBV5-6 with TRBJ1-5; 7 bases align to TRBD1. The length of the CDR3 is 14 residues. Germline CDR1 is SGHDT and CDR2 is YYEEEE. Trimming removed 4 bases from V and 5 bases from J; junction bases left unmatched: 6. Incomplete CDR3 DNA: TGTGCCAGCAGCCGGGGACAGACCGATCAGCCC. This sequence encodes CASSRGQTDQP. The entire CDR3 sequence reads CASSRGQTDQPQHF.

This clone was observed many times. At one end, the junction sequence differs from germline, possibly due to a read error. The read terminates 3 residues ahead of where the CDR3 ends, so the germline J gene completes it. The chain links TRBV4-2 to TRBJ2-7; unclear D gene. The CDR3 consists of 14 residues. From germline, CDR1 is LGHNA and CDR2 YNFKEQ. The CDR3 DNA, read in part, is TGCGCCAGCAGCCAGGAGCCGGCAGGATACGAG. This sequence encodes CASSQEPAGYE. The entire CDR3 is CASSQEPAGYEQYF.

This clone was found many times. The read stops 3 residues short of the end of the CDR3; the missing end is completed from the germline J gene. V is TRBV5-6 and J is TRBJ1-1; D is uncertain. CDR1 and CDR2 (germline): SGHDT, YYEEEE. The CDR3 extends over 15 amino acids. Trimming left V 0 bases short and J 3 bases short, with 12 bases between. The part of the CDR3 DNA that was read is TGTGCCAGCAGCTTGGCGGCGGGGAGGGACACTGAA. Amino acid sequence: CASSLAAGRDTE. The whole CDR3 is CASSLAAGRDTEAFF.

This clone was recorded at least ten times. The germline gene is not matched at one end of the junction; a read error may be the cause. The read terminates 3 residues ahead of where the CDR3 ends, so the germline J gene completes it. The chain has TRBV4-2 and TRBJ1-4, with no clear D. In germline, CDR1 is LGHNA, CDR2 YNFKEQ. The CDR3 spans 14 residues. The CDR3 DNA, read in part, is TGCGCCAGCAGCCGTAGTAGGGTTTCCGAAAAA. This sequence encodes CASSRSRVSEK. The whole CDR3 is CASSRSRVSEKLFF.

This clone was detected many times. The read is 3 residues too short to cover the CDR3 end, so that end is filled in from the germline J gene. The V gene is TRBV2, the J gene TRBJ1-1; D unclear. The germline V gene has CDR1 SNHLY and CDR2 FYNNEI. With 9 bases removed from V and 0 bases from J, the gap between germline ends came to 11 bases. The CDR3 has 13 residues. The CDR3 sequence is CASLGDLNTEAFF. The sequenced part of the CDR3 DNA is TGTGCCAGTTTAGGCGACTTGAACACTGAA.

In this sample, this clone turned up a few times. The CDR3 bases that were read are TGTGCCAGCAGCTTAAGGGCACAGGGGACTGAA. Translated: CASSLRAQGTE. The entire CDR3 sequence reads CASSLRAQGTEAFF. The chain recombines TRBV7-3 with TRBJ1-1, with 7 bases matching TRBD1. The read falls 3 residues short of the CDR3 end, and the missing part is taken from the germline J gene. V lost 1 base to trimming and J lost 5 bases; unmatched junction nucleotides: 4. The CDR3 is 14 amino acids. Per germline, CDR1 SGHTA and CDR2 FQGTGA.

Many counts were recorded for this clone. At one end the junction does not follow the germline gene, possibly because of a read error. The CDR3 is cut off 3 residues early in the read; its end comes from the germline J gene. The V gene is TRBV4-2, the J gene TRBJ2-2, with no clear D. This CDR3 comprises 12 residues. CDR1 is LGHNA, CDR2 YNFKEQ, per germline. CDR3 DNA, as far as it was read: TGCGCCAGCTTAGCTTTGTCCGGGGAG. Translated, it gives CASLALSGE. The full CDR3 sequence reads CASLALSGELFF.

This clone was detected many times. An end of the junction differs from the germline gene, which may be a read error. The sequenced fragment ends 3 residues before the CDR3 boundary, so the rest is inferred from the germline J gene. This chain links TRBV4-2 with TRBJ1-2, with TRBD1 identical over 7 bases. In germline, CDR1 is LGHNA, CDR2 YNFKEQ. This CDR3 has 16 residues. The sequenced part of the CDR3 DNA is TGCGCCAGCAGCCAAGATTCATTGGAGGGGGCGTATGGC. It translates to CASSQDSLEGAYG. The whole CDR3 protein is CASSQDSLEGAYGYTF.

There are many counts of this clone. The CDR3 extends 3 residues past the end of the read, so its final part is completed from the germline J gene. This chain connects TRBV19 to TRBJ1-2; 7 bases match TRBD1. The CDR3 contains 12 residues. CDR1 is LNHDA, CDR2 SQIVND, per germline (reference sequence). CDR3: CASSTTGDGYTF. The part of the CDR3 DNA that was read is TGTGCCAGTAGTACTACAGGGGACGGC.

The table lists this clone with many counts. Read data end 3 residues before the CDR3 end; the end is taken from the germline J gene. This sequence joins TRBV7-2 and TRBJ2-7, with D uncertain. Looked up from germline, CDR1 is SGHTA and CDR2 is FQGNSA. Between the trimmed V and J ends, which lost 1 base and 6 bases, there was a span of 4 bases. There are 11 residues in the CDR3. CDR3 bases read: TGTGCCAGCAGCTTAGTGGCCGAG. As protein: CASSLVAE. From start to end, the CDR3 is CASSLVAEQYF.

This clone was counted ten times or more. The sequence runs out 3 residues before the end of the CDR3; the remainder is reconstructed from the germline J gene. The gene calls are TRBV19 and TRBJ2-1; D is uncertain. Per germline, CDR1 LNHDA and CDR2 SQIVND (reference sequence). V lost 0 bases and J lost 4, with 10 bases in between. The CDR3 sequence is 15 residues long. CDR3 loop: CASSIEWQEYNEQFF. The part of the CDR3 DNA that was read is TGTGCCAGTAGTATAGAGTGGCAAGAGTACAATGAG.

Many counts were recorded for this clone. The sequence runs out 3 residues before the end of the CDR3; the remainder is reconstructed from the germline J gene. The chain joins TRBV7-3 to TRBJ2-2; 10 nucleotides line up with TRBD1. Germline V gene sequence: CDR1 SGHTA, CDR2 FQGTGA. This CDR3 is built from 16 residues. V shed 5 bases and J 2 bases; nucleotides not matched to a gene: 5. CDR3 DNA (partial): TGTGCCAGCAGCGCAGGGACAGGGGCTAACACCGGGGAG. Translating it yields CASSAGTGANTGE. The full CDR3 protein reads CASSAGTGANTGELFF.

This clone has a count of ten or more. The read terminates 3 residues ahead of where the CDR3 ends, so the germline J gene completes it. The chain has TRBV4-1 and TRBJ2-5; no firm D call. Trimming cost V 1 base and J 7 bases, with 10 bases left between them. Looked up from germline, CDR1 is MGHRA and CDR2 is YSYEKL. The CDR3 covers 13 residues. CDR3 in amino acids: CASSQGAIGTQYF. Partial CDR3 DNA: TGCGCCAGCAGCCAAGGGGCCATAGGGACC.

The sample holds many counts of this clone. From the germline J gene comes the end of the CDR3, since the read stops 3 residues before it. The chain uses TRBV7-9 and TRBJ2-3; no reliable D call. V lost 2 bases and J lost 2, with 11 bases in between. Per germline, CDR1 SEHNR and CDR2 FQNEAQ (reference sequence). The length of the CDR3 is 15 residues. CDR3 DNA, as far as it was read: TGTGCCAGCAGCTTAAAAGCGACTTACACAGATACG. Translating gives CASSLKATYTDT. The full CDR3 reads CASSLKATYTDTQYF. The full variable domain, in which reference TRBV7-9 and TRBJ2-3 provide the parts outside the CDR3, is DTGVSQNPRHKITKRGQNVTFRCDPISEHNRLYWYRQTLGQGPEFLTYFQNEAQLEKSRLLSDRFSAERPKGSFSTLEIQRTEQGDSAMYLCASSLKATYTDTQYFGPGTRLTVL.

This clone occurred many times. The read terminates 3 residues ahead of where the CDR3 ends, so the germline J gene completes it. This sequence joins TRBV5-1 and TRBJ2-1; 10 bases map to TRBD1. This CDR3 has 17 amino acids. Germline values: CDR1 SGHRS, CDR2 YFSETQ. The V and J ends lost 0 bases and 7 bases, in that order; junction bases with no gene match: 10. The DNA read from the CDR3 is TGCGCCAGCAGCTTGGATGGCCCCGGACAGGGGGGTAATGAG. Amino acids: CASSLDGPGQGGNE. The CDR3 as a whole reads CASSLDGPGQGGNEQFF.

This clone was observed many times. The read finishes 3 residues shy of the CDR3 end, and the germline J gene is used to complete it. This sequence joins TRBV13 and TRBJ1-1; the D gene is possibly TRBD1 (6 bases). V was trimmed by 5 bases and J by 3 bases, leaving 13 bases between them. Germline V lookup: CDR1 PRHDT, CDR2 FYEKMQ (reference sequence). This CDR3 contains 14 residues. CDR3: CASSVQGWYTEAFF. The part of the CDR3 DNA that was read is TGTGCCAGCAGCGTACAGGGTTGGTACACTGAA.

In its sample, this clone was seen many times. From the germline J gene comes the end of the CDR3, since the read stops 3 residues before it. The chain employs TRBV20-1 and TRBJ2-1; the D is unclear. The length of the CDR3 is 15 residues. Deletions cut 2 bases from V and 1 base from J, with 12 bases between. Germline V CDR1 and CDR2: DFQATT, SNEGSKA (reference sequence). CDR3 loop: CSARFRVSSYNEQFF. The CDR3 DNA, read in part, is TGCAGTGCTAGATTCCGGGTGTCGTCCTACAATGAG.